Following are 23 T cell receptor beta chains from one sample sequenced in a study of regulatory T cells in long-lasting Graves disease. The time point: newly diagnosed GD, antithyroid drugs for less than 3 months. RNA extracted from PBMCs served as the sequencing template. Building of the TCR beta libraries involved iRepertoire HTBI primers and Arm-PCR of CDR3 regions. TCRdb used MiXCR to reprocess the multiplex PCR reads, holding one entry per CDR3 protein. The repertoire has 360,000 or so distinct CDR3 sequences, 15% to 20% of them found once; the top ten carry around 20%. The sample was also reused in another study, on T cells in Graves' hyperthyroidism and ophthalmopathy.

The sequencing used peripheral blood mononuclear cells (PBMCs), collected at new diagnosis, from a patient treated with antithyroid drugs. The source of these receptors is a woman aged 18-29 years with Graves disease.

This clonotype was seen repeatedly, ten times or more. This chain links TRBV6-5 with TRBJ1-5; D is undetermined. Between the trimmed V and J ends, which lost 2 bases and 5 bases, there was a span of 10 bases. Germline CDR1 and CDR2: MNHEY and SVGAGI. This CDR3 contains 14 residues. CDR3 bases: TGTGCCAGCAGTTACAGCCGGGGTGATCAGCCCCAGCATTTT. It translates to CASSYSRGDQPQHF.

This clonotype was detected ten times or more. In DNA form, the CDR3 reads TGTGCCAGCAGCTTGGGGTTGGGCGGGAGTATCGCAGATACGCAGTATTTT. Encoded protein: CASSLGLGGSIADTQYF. The V call is TRBV5-6, the J call TRBJ2-3, with 7 bases fitting TRBD2. V was pared by 0 bases and J by 4 bases, with 11 bases of the junction left unmatched. The length of the CDR3 is 17 residues. The germline gives CDR1 SGHDT, CDR2 YYEEEE.

Many counts were recorded for this clonotype. The chain has TRBV11-2 and TRBJ1-6, with D possibly matching TRBD1 (5 bases). CDR3 size: 16 residues. Germline-derived CDR1 and CDR2 are SGHAT and FQNNGV. With 1 base removed from V and 9 bases from J, the gap between germline ends came to 16 bases. CDR3 sequence (DNA): TGTGCCAGCAGCTTAGGCCCCGGGACCTCGGGTTCACCCCTCCACTTT. Translating gives CASSLGPGTSGSPLHF.

This clonotype occurred many times. CDR3 coding DNA: TGTGCCAGCAGTTGGGGACAGACCACCGGGGAGCTGTTTTTT. Translation gives CASSWGQTTGELFF. The chain couples TRBV12-3 or TRBV12-4 to TRBJ2-2; 7 bases map to TRBD1. The CDR3 sequence is 14 residues long. After removal of 4 bases from V and 4 bases from J, the junction contained 3 bases not matched to a gene.

This clonotype was counted many times. The CDR3 loop reads CASSWDGNQPQHF. The CDR3 DNA is TGTGCCAGCAGCTGGGACGGGAATCAGCCCCAGCATTTT. The chain recombines TRBV11-2 with TRBJ1-5; TRBD1 might be the D (5 bases). V lost 4 bases to trimming and J lost 4 bases, with 8 bases between them. The germline CDR1 and CDR2 sequences are SGHAT and FQNNGV. This CDR3 spans 13 amino acids.

This clonotype was counted many times. The V and J genes are TRBV6-2 or TRBV6-3 and TRBJ2-5; the D is unclear. Trimming left V 5 bases short and J 7 bases short, with 14 bases between. The CDR3 runs 13 residues. Germline V gene lookup returns CDR1 MNHEY and CDR2 SVGEGT. In DNA form, the CDR3 reads TGTGCCAGCAGTGAAGTAGTTTTGGGGACCCAGTACTTC. This gives the protein CASSEVVLGTQYF.

This clonotype occurred many times. This sequence joins TRBV2 and TRBJ1-2; TRBD1 matches at 9 bases. Germline CDR1 reads SNHLY; CDR2 reads FYNNEI. This CDR3 has 14 amino acids. Losses at the gene ends were 6 bases for V and 4 bases for J; bases not matched to a gene: 6. Here the CDR3 DNA reads TGTGCCAGCAGAGAACAGGGGGCTGGCTATGGCTACACCTTC. Residues: CASREQGAGYGYTF.

A few counts support this clonotype. The chain couples TRBV20-1 to TRBJ1-1; D not certain. This CDR3 comprises 14 residues. V dropped 2 bases and J dropped 4 bases, with 14 bases sitting between them. CDR1 DFQATT and CDR2 SNEGSKA come from the germline V gene (reference sequence). The CDR3: CSARYGIGGTEAFF. Written as DNA, the CDR3 is TGCAGTGCTAGATACGGCATCGGTGGCACTGAAGCTTTCTTT.

Regarding this clonotype: One junction end disagrees with the germline gene, perhaps due to a read error. The chain combines TRBV5-6 with TRBJ1-6, with TRBD1 as a possible D gene (5 bases). Germline loops: CDR1 SGHDT, CDR2 YYEEEE. The CDR3 totals 16 residues. In nucleotides, the CDR3 is TGTGCCAGCAGTAGAGACAGACAGACCTATAATTCACCCCCCCACTTT. It encodes CASSRDRQTYNSPPHF.

This clonotype was recorded once. This may be a read error, as it is one base from a much larger clone. The chain employs TRBV30 and TRBJ1-1; TRBD1 aligns across 9 bases. The CDR3 is 14 amino acids. Germline CDR1 GTSNPN, CDR2 SVGIG (reference sequence). CDR3 in DNA: TGTGGCTGGAGCAAACAGGGGGCGGGCACTGAAGCTTTCTTT. Encoded protein: CGWSKQGAGTEAFF.

The chain is built from TRBV4-2 and TRBJ2-1, with 8 bases that match TRBD2. The trim removed 4 bases at V and 4 bases at J, leaving 9 bases unmatched. From germline, CDR1 is LGHNA and CDR2 YNFKEQ. The CDR3 has 16 amino acids. CDR3 DNA sequence: TGTGCCAGCAGCCCACAAGTCGGGAGGGGGTACAATGAGCAGTTCTTC. Its protein is CASSPQVGRGYNEQFF.

This clonotype was detected ten times or more. The chain joins TRBV20-1 to TRBJ1-2; perhaps TRBD1 as D (5 bases). Germline assignment: CDR1 DFQATT and CDR2 SNEGSKA (reference sequence). V was clipped by 5 bases and J by 4 bases, with 17 bases between them. The CDR3 has 14 amino acids. The CDR3 region is CSADSPEGRYGYTF. The CDR3 DNA is TGCAGTGCTGACTCCCCTGAGGGACGCTATGGCTACACCTTC.

This clonotype was observed many times. The chain is built from TRBV28 and TRBJ2-2, with TRBD2 matching over 9 bases. This CDR3 spans 15 amino acids. The V and J ends lost 8 bases and 2 bases, in that order; junction bases with no gene match: 6. The germline V gene has CDR1 MDHEN and CDR2 SYDVKM. CDR3 bases: TGTGCCAGCGGCGGGGGGGCCTCCAACACCGGGGAGCTGTTTTTT. This encodes CASGGGASNTGELFF.

Many counts were recorded for this clonotype. This chain links TRBV12-5 with TRBJ2-5, with a weak D call TRBD2 (6 bases). Germline values: CDR1 LGHNT, CDR2 FRNRAP. This CDR3 is built from 15 residues. Trimming shortened V by 1 base and J by 2 bases, and 11 bases separated the two germline ends. The CDR3 DNA reads TGTGCTAGTGGTTTGGCTAGGGCGGGGCAAGAGACCCAGTACTTC. Protein sequence: CASGLARAGQETQYF.

This clonotype has just a few counts. J is TRBJ1-5 and V is TRBV6-1, with 7 bases lining up with TRBD1. CDR1 and CDR2 (germline): MNHNS, SASEGT. The CDR3 is 19 amino acids. V lost 5 bases, J lost 0 bases, and 16 bases stayed unmatched. CDR3 amino acids: CASSPKGQLGSYSNQPQHF. The CDR3 DNA reads as TGTGCCAGCAGTCCTAAGGGACAGCTGGGGTCTTATAGCAATCAGCCCCAGCATTTT.

This clonotype was found many times. This sequence joins TRBV13 and TRBJ2-7; TRBD1 aligns across 7 bases. CDR1 and CDR2 (germline): PRHDT, FYEKMQ (reference sequence). The CDR3 sequence is 15 residues long. V trimming: 1 base; J trimming: 2 bases; junction bases outside the gene matches: 5. The DNA for the CDR3 is TGTGCCAGCAGCTTAGACAGACAGGGCACCTACGAGCAGTACTTC. This encodes CASSLDRQGTYEQYF.

To note about this clonotype: With a much larger clone just one base away, this may be a read error. The CDR3 DNA reads as TGTGTCAGCAGTTTCCATGAGCAGTTCTTC. Encoded protein: CVSSFHEQFF. The gene calls are TRBV28 and TRBJ2-1; no firm D call. From germline, CDR1 is MDHEN and CDR2 SYDVKM. The CDR3 extends over 10 amino acids.

This clonotype was observed many times. The chain couples TRBV5-1 to TRBJ2-3; 15 nucleotides agree with TRBD2. CDR1 is SGHRS and CDR2 is YFSETQ in the germline V gene. Unmatched junction bases numbered 9, after V lost 3 bases and J lost 1 base. CDR3 length: 19 amino acids. CDR3 loop: CASSSGLAGGRSGTDTQYF. CDR3 coding DNA: TGCGCCAGCAGCTCCGGACTAGCGGGGGGGCGTTCGGGCACAGATACGCAGTATTTT.

This clonotype has a count of ten or more. The gene calls are TRBV11-2 and TRBJ2-1; D perhaps matches TRBD2 (5 bases). CDR3 size: 12 residues. Germline-derived CDR1 and CDR2 are SGHAT and FQNNGV. With 6 bases removed from V and 4 bases from J, the gap between germline ends came to 7 bases. CDR3 bases: TGTGCCAGCAGGACGGGATACAATGAGCAGTTCTTC. Translating gives CASRTGYNEQFF.

About this clonotype itself: This may arise from a read error, as a much more abundant clone is one base away. This chain links TRBV12-3 or TRBV12-4 with TRBJ1-5; TRBD1 might be the D (5 bases). The CDR3 extends over 15 amino acids. CDR3 coding DNA: TGTGCCAGCACCACCGGGACTTATAGCAATCAGCCCGAGCATTTT. The encoded protein is CASTTGTYSNQPEHF.

This rearrangement joins TRBV6-1 to TRBJ2-1; TRBD1 or TRBD2 may be the D gene (5 bases each). Trimming stripped 6 bases from V and 5 bases from J, with 26 bases between. CDR1 and CDR2 (germline): MNHNS, SASEGT. CDR3 length: 18 amino acids. The CDR3 protein is CASSEDRIFEGINNEQFF. CDR3 nucleotides: TGTGCCAGCAGCGAGGACCGAATCTTCGAGGGGATAAACAATGAGCAGTTCTTC.

The rearrangement uses TRBV29-1 and TRBJ2-3, with D tentatively TRBD1 (6 bases). Germline assignment: CDR1 SQVTM and CDR2 ANQGSEA. CDR3 length equals 16 residues. The V end was cut by 6 bases, the J end by 0 bases, with 19 bases between. The CDR3 protein is CSVRSGQRTSTDTQYF. The CDR3 region has the DNA TGCAGCGTCCGAAGCGGACAGCGAACTAGCACAGATACGCAGTATTTT.

This clonotype was observed a few times. The chain carries TRBV7-9 and TRBJ2-2; D is possibly TRBD1 or TRBD2 (5 bases each). This CDR3 is 13 amino acids long. V was shortened by 6 bases and J by 6 bases, with 11 bases between the two germline ends. CDR1 and CDR2 from the germline V gene are SEHNR and FQNEAQ (reference sequence). The CDR3 protein is CASSPTGPGELFF. CDR3 sequence (DNA): TGTGCCAGCAGTCCGACGGGACCCGGGGAGCTGTTTTTT.